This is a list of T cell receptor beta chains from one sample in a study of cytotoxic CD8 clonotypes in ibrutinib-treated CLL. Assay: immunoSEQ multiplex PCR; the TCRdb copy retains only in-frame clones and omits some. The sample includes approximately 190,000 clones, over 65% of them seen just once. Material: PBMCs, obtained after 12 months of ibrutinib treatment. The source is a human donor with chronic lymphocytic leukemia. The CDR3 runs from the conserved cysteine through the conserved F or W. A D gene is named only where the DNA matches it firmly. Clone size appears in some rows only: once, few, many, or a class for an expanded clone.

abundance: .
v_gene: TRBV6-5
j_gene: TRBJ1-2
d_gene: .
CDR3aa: CASRLTENYGYTF
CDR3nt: TGTGCCAGCAGGCTTACAGAAAACTATGGCTACACCTTC

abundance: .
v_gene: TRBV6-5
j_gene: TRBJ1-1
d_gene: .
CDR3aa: CASSPKAGLLAFF
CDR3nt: TGTGCCAGCAGTCCGAAGGCAGGCTTGCTAGCTTTCTTT

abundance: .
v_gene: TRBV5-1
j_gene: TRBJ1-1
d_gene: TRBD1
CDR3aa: CASSPGPGQTLGLTEAFF
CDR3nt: TGCGCCAGCAGCCCCGGACCGGGACAGACCCTCGGTTTAACTGAAGCTTTCTTT

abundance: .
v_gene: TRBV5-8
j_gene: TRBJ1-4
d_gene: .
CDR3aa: CASSLYSGTPTEEKLFF
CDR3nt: TGTGCCAGCAGCTTATATTCCGGGACTCCAACGGAGGAAAAACTGTTTTTT

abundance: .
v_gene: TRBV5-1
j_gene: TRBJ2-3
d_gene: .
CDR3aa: CASSLTQVTDTQYF
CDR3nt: TGCGCCAGCAGCTTGACTCAAGTCACAGATACGCAGTATTTT

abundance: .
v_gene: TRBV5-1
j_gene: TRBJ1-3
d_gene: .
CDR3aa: CASSLDLWGPSSGNTIYF
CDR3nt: TGCGCCAGCAGCTTGGATCTCTGGGGGCCGAGCTCTGGAAACACCATATATTTT

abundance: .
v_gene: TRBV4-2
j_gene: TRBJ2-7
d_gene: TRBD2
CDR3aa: CASSPHRGGGSYEQYF
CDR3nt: TGTGCCAGCAGCCCCCACCGCGGGGGGGGCTCCTACGAGCAGTACTTC

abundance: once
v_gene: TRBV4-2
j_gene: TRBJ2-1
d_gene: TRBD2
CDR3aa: CASSQAGGRSYNEQFF
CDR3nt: TGTGCCAGCAGCCAAGCGGGGGGGCGCTCCTACAATGAGCAGTTCTTC

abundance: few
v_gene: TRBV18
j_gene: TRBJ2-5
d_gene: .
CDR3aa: CASSPLPGLTEGQYF
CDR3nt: TGTGCCAGCTCACCTCTTCCCGGGTTAACGGAGGGCCAGTACTTC

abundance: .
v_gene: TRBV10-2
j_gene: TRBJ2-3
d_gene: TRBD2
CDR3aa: CASSEGPAGGFGTQYF
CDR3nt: TGCGCCAGCAGTGAGGGCCCAGCGGGAGGATTCGGTACGCAGTATTTT

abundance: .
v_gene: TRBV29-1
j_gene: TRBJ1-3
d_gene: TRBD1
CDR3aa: CSVEGGTGAFSGNTIYF
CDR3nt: TGCAGCGTTGAAGGAGGGACAGGCGCTTTTTCTGGAAACACCATATATTTT

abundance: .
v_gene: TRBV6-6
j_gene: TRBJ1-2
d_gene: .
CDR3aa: CASSYELRGANYGYTF
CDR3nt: TGTGCCAGCAGTTACGAGTTGCGAGGGGCGAACTATGGCTACACCTTC

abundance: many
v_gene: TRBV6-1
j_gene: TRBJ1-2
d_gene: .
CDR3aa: CATATVNYGYTF
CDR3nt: TGTGCCACCGCCACAGTGAACTATGGCTACACCTTC

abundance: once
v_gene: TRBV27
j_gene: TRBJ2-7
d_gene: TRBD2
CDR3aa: CASSLTGLRYEQYF
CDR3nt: TGTGCCAGCAGTTTGACGGGACTACGGTACGAGCAGTACTTC

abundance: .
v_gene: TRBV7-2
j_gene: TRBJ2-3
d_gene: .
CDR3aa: CASSLRELYTDTQYF
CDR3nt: TGTGCCAGCAGCTTACGGGAACTGTACACAGATACGCAGTATTTT

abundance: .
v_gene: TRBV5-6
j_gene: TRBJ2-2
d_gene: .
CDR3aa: CASSSGTGTGELFF
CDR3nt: TGTGCCAGCAGCTCCGGCACAGGCACCGGGGAGCTGTTTTTT

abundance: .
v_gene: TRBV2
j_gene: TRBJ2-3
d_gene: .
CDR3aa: CASRGRVVADTQYF
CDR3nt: TGTGCCAGCAGGGGCCGGGTAGTCGCAGATACGCAGTATTTT

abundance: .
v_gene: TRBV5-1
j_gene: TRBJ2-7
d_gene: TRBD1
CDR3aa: CASSLRQGRDEQYF
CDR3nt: TGCGCCAGCAGCCTACGACAGGGAAGGGACGAGCAGTACTTC

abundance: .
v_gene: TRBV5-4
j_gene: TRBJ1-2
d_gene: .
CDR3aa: CASSFTGDYGYTF
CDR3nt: TGTGCCAGCAGCTTTACAGGAGACTATGGCTACACCTTC

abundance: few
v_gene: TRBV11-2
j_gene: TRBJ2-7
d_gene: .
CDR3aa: CASSLLTGRGPYEQYF
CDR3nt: TGTGCCAGCAGCTTACTGACAGGGCGGGGGCCCTACGAGCAGTACTTC

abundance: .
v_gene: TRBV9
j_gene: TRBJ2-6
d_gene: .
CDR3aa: CASSVGHSGANVLTF
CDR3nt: TGTGCCAGCAGCGTAGGGCACTCTGGGGCCAACGTCCTGACTTTC

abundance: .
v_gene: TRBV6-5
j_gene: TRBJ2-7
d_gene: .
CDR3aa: CASSPNPGPPYEQYF
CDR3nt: TGTGCCAGCAGCCCTAACCCGGGCCCGCCCTACGAGCAGTACTTC

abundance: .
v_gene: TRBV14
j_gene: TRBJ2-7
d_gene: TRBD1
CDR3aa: CASSRTGYEQYF
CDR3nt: TGTGCCAGCAGCAGGACAGGGTACGAGCAGTACTTC

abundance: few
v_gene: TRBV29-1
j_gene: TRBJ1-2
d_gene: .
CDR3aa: CSVGRGGKDYTF
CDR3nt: TGCAGCGTCGGCCGCGGGGGCAAGGACTACACCTTC

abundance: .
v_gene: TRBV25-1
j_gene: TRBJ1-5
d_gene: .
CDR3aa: CASNPGGDQPQHF
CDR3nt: TGTGCCAGCAATCCAGGAGGGGATCAGCCCCAGCATTTT

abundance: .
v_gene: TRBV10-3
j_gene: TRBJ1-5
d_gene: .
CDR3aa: CAISEGGPLGNQPQHF
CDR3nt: TGTGCCATCAGTGAAGGAGGTCCCCTGGGCAATCAGCCCCAGCATTTT

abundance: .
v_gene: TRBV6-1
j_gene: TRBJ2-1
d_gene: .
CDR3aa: CASSEGYHNEQFF
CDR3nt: TGTGCCAGCAGTGAAGGGTATCACAATGAGCAGTTCTTC

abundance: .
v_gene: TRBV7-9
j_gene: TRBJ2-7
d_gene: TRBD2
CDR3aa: CASSTEAGGPYEQYF
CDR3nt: TGTGCCAGCAGCACAGAGGCGGGAGGACCCTACGAGCAGTACTTC

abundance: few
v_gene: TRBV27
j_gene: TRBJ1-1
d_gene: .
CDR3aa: CASSFDRLNTEAFF
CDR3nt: TGTGCCAGCAGTTTTGATAGATTGAACACTGAAGCTTTCTTT

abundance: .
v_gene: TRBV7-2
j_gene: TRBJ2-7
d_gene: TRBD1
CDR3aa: CASSRDRGVLYEQYF
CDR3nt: TGTGCCAGCAGTAGGGACAGAGGGGTTCTCTACGAGCAGTACTTC

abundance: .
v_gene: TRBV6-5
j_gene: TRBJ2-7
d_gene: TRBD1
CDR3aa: CASSDRGSYEQYF
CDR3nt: TGTGCCAGCAGTGACAGGGGATCCTACGAGCAGTACTTC

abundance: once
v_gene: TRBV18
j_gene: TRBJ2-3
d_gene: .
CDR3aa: CASSLHSGTDTQYF
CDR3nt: TGTGCCAGCTCACTACATAGCGGCACAGATACGCAGTATTTT

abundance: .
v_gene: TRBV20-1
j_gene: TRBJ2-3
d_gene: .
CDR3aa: CSAIRGNTQYF
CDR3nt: TGCAGTGCTATTAGGGGAAATACGCAGTATTTT

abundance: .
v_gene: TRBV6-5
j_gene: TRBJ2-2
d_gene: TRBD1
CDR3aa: CASTPSDRGTGELFF
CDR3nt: TGTGCCAGCACCCCCTCGGACAGGGGCACCGGGGAGCTGTTTTTT

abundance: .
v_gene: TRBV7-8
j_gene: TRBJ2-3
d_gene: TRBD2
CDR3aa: CASSLDSSASGGTDTQYF
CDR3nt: TGTGCCAGCAGCTTAGATTCTTCCGCTAGCGGGGGAACAGATACGCAGTATTTT

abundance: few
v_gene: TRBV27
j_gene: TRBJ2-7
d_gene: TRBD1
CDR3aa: CASSSGQDLYEQYF
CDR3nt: TGTGCCAGCAGTTCCGGACAGGACCTCTACGAGCAGTACTTC

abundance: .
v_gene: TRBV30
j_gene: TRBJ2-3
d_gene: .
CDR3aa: CAWSPGLDTQYF
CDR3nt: TGTGCCTGGAGTCCGGGACTCGATACGCAGTATTTT